These 8 T cell receptor beta chains were sequenced from one sample in a study of blood T cell repertoires in COVID-19. Method: immunoSEQ multiplex PCR; TCRdb's copy keeps in-frame clones and lacks some. The repertoire holds over 150,000 clones, with about 90% as singletons. Sequencing was performed on peripheral blood. The receptor set was obtained from a man aged 45-65 years with acute or convalescent COVID-19.

The chain carries TRBV9 and TRBJ1-1; tentatively, D is TRBD1 (6 bases). Trimming pared 2 bases from V and 3 bases from J, leaving 11 bases between. The length of the CDR3 is 14 residues. The germline V gene encodes CDR1 SGDLS and CDR2 YYNGEE. The CDR3 coding sequence is TGTGCCAGCAGCGTCGACAGGATGGACACTGAAGCTTTCTTT. Translating it yields CASSVDRMDTEAFF. The full variable domain, with the rest looked up from reference TRBV9 and TRBJ1-1, is DSGVTQTPKHLITATGQRVTLRCSPRSGDLSVYWYQQSLDQGLQFLIQYYNGEERAKGNILERFSAQQFPDLHSELNLSSLELGDSALYFCASSVDRMDTEAFFGQGTRLTVV.

The V call is TRBV7-8, the J call TRBJ2-5; TRBD2 agrees at 8 bases. From germline, CDR1 is SGHVS and CDR2 FQNEAQ. The CDR3 is made up of 12 amino acids. The J segment lost 4 bases and the V segment lost 5 bases, leaving 0 bases of the junction unmatched. In nucleotides, the CDR3 is TGTGCCAGCAGCCGGGGGGGAGAGACCCAGTACTTC. This gives the protein CASSRGGETQYF.

The chain has TRBV6-5 and TRBJ2-7; 8 positions agree with TRBD1. The junction had 7 bases not matched to a gene; V was cut back by 6 bases and J by 0 bases. The CDR3 covers 15 residues. Looked up from germline, CDR1 is MNHEY and CDR2 is SVGAGI. The CDR3 region has the DNA TGTGCCAGCAGGGTAGACAGGGGACACTCCTACGAGCAGTACTTC. This sequence encodes CASRVDRGHSYEQYF.

The V call is TRBV4-3, the J call TRBJ1-2, with D possibly being TRBD1 (5 bases). CDR3 length: 13 amino acids. Germline CDR1 reads LGHNA; CDR2 reads YSLEER. V lost 3 bases to trimming and J lost 7 bases, with 12 bases between them. CDR3: CASSHPQGSGYTF. DNA for the CDR3: TGCGCCAGCAGCCACCCTCAGGGTTCTGGCTACACCTTC.

The gene calls are TRBV18 and TRBJ1-5; D gene uncertain. Germline-derived CDR1 and CDR2 are KGHSH and LQKENI. V gave up 3 bases and J gave up 1 base, with 13 bases separating them. The CDR3 runs 16 residues. CDR3 sequence: CASSPNTVSSNQPQHF. CDR3 DNA: TGTGCCAGCTCACCCAACACCGTTTCCAGCAATCAGCCCCAGCATTTT.

This clone was recorded a few times. This rearrangement joins TRBV27 to TRBJ1-6, with D maybe TRBD1 (6 bases). The CDR3 contains 15 residues. Germline assignment: CDR1 MNHEY and CDR2 SMNVEV (reference sequence). Trimming stripped 5 bases from V and 6 bases from J, with 14 bases between. The CDR3 protein is CASSPPTGRNSPLHF. Here the CDR3 DNA reads TGTGCCAGCAGTCCTCCGACAGGACGTAATTCACCCCTCCACTTT.

The chain carries TRBV30 and TRBJ1-5, with D possibly being TRBD1 (6 bases). Per the germline V gene, CDR1 is GTSNPN and CDR2 is SVGIG (reference sequence). Trimming left V 1 base short and J 3 bases short, with 10 bases between. The CDR3 is 14 amino acids. The CDR3 protein is CAWSDTGNNQPQHF. The CDR3 nucleotides are TGTGCCTGGAGTGATACAGGGAACAATCAGCCCCAGCATTTT.

The chain employs TRBV27 and TRBJ2-7; the D gene is possibly TRBD1 (6 bases). Germline CDR1 is MNHEY and CDR2 is SMNVEV (reference sequence). The CDR3 has 14 residues. V was clipped by 5 bases and J by 0 bases, with 11 bases between them. The CDR3 nucleotides are TGTGCCAGCAGTCCCCGGGACAACTCCTACGAGCAGTACTTC. Its translation is CASSPRDNSYEQYF.